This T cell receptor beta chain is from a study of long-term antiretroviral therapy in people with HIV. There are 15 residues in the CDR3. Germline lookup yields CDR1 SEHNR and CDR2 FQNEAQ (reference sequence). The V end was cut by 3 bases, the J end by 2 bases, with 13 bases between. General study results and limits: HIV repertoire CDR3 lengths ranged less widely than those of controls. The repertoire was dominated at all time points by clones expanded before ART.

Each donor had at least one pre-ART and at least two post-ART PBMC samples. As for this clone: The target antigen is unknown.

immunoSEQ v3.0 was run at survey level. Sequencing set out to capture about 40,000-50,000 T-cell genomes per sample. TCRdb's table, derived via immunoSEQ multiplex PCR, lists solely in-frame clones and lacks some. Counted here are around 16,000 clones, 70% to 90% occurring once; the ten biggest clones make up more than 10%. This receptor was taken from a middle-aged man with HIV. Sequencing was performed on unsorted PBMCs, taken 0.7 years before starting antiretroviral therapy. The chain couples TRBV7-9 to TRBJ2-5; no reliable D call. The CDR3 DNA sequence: TGTGCCAGCAGCTTGAGAGGCCAAGGGCAAGAGACCCAGTACTTC. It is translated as CASSLRGQGQETQYF.